The clone carrying this T cell receptor beta chain was detected many times. What it binds is unknown. The library was prepared for alpha chains; this beta chain is a stray read, so its frequency means little. Every cDNA TCR molecule received its own unique molecular identifier. Each CDR3 protein gets one entry after TCRdb re-called the 5' RACE reads with MiXCR. The table lists roughly 10,000 distinct CDR3 sequences, 7.9% of them singletons. The CDR3 is made up of 15 amino acids. Germline loops: CDR1 SGHRS, CDR2 YFSETQ. Trimming cost V 4 bases and J 3 bases, with 16 bases left between them. Specified time point: sample taken at primary tumor resection. The donor population consisted of 72 patients with untreated, early-stage non-small cell lung cancer. Unsorted tumor, nontumor lung tissue or cryopreserved PBMC supplied the whole RNA. The entry originates in a study of spatial heterogeneity in lung cancer. Overall study findings and caveats: The counts of expanded TCRs, ubiquitous and regional, tracked ubiquitous and regional nonsynonymous mutations, respectively. Mutation tallies in tumors tracked expanded intratumoral alpha and beta TCR counts.

The TCR sequence derives from a female donor with early-stage non-small cell lung cancer. V gene TRBV5-1 combines with J gene TRBJ1-1; D not certain. The source material was lung tumor tissue, sampled at surgery. The CDR3 spells CASSRAGVGDTEAFF. CDR3 sequence (DNA): TGCGCCAGCAGCCGAGCGGGAGTCGGGGACACTGAAGCTTTCTTT.